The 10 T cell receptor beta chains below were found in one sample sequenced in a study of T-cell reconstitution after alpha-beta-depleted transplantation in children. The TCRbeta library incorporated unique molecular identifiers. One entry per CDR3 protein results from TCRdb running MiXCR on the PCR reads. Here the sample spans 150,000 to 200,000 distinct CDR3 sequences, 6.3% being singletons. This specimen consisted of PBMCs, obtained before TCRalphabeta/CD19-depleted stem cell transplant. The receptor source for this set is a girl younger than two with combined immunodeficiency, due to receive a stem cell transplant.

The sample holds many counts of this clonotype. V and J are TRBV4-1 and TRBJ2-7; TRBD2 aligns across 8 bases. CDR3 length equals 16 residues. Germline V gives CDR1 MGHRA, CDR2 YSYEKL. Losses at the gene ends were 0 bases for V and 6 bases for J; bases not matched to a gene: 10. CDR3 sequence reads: CASSQDLGLGSPEQYF. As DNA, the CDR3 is TGCGCCAGCAGCCAAGATTTGGGACTAGGATCTCCCGAGCAGTACTTC.

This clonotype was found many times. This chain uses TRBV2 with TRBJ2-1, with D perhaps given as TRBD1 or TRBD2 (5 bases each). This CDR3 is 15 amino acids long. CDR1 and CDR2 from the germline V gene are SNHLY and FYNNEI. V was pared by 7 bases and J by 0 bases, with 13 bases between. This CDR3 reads CASNRDLSSYNEQFF. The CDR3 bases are TGTGCCAGCAACCGGGACCTAAGCTCCTACAATGAGCAGTTCTTC.

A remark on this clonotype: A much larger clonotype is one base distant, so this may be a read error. For the CDR3, the DNA is TGCAGTGCTAGAGATTTCTTACTAGCGGGGAATAAGCAGTTCTTC. This sequence encodes CSARDFLLAGNKQFF. The chain links TRBV20-1 to TRBJ2-1; 10 bases match TRBD2. CDR3 length equals 15 residues. Trimming took 0 bases from V and 11 from J; bases not matched to a gene: 10. CDR1 DFQATT and CDR2 SNEGSKA come from the germline V gene (reference sequence).

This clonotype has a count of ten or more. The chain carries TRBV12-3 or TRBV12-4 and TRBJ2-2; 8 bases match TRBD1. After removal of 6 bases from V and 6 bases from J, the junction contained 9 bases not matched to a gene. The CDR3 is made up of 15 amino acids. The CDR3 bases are TGTGCCAGCAGATACGGACAGGGAATGTCCGGGGAGCTGTTTTTT. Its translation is CASRYGQGMSGELFF.

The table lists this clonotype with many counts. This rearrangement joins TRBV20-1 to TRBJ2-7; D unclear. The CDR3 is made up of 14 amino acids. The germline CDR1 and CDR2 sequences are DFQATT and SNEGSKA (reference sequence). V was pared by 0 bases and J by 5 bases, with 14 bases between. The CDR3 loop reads CSARDMEKVHEQYF. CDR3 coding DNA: TGCAGTGCTAGAGATATGGAGAAAGTCCACGAGCAGTACTTC.

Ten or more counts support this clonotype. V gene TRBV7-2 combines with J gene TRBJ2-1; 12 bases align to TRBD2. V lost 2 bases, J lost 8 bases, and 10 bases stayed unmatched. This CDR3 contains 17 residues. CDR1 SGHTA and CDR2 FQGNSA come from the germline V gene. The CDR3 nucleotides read TGTGCCAGCAGCTTATCTAGCGGGGGGGGGATAGTTGATGAGCAGTTCTTC. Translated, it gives CASSLSSGGGIVDEQFF. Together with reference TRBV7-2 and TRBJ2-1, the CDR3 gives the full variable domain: GAGVSQSPSNKVTEKGKDVELRCDPISGHTALYWYRQSLGQGLEFLIYFQGNSAPDKSGLPSDRFSAERTGGSVSTLTIQRTQQEDSAVYLCASSLSSGGGIVDEQFFGPGTRLTVL.

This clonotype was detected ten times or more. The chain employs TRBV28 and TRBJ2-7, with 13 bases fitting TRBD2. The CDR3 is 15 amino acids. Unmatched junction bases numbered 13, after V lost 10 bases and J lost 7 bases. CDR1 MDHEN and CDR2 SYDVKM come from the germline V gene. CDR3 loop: CATRPTSGRAGEQYF. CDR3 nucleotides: TGTGCCACCAGGCCTACTAGCGGGAGGGCGGGGGAGCAGTACTTC.

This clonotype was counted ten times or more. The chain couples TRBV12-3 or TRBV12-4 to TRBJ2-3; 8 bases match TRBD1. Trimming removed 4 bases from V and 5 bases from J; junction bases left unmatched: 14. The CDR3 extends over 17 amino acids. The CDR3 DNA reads TGTGCCAGCAGTTCATGCTCAACCAGGGGGCGCGGAGATACGCAGTATTTT. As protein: CASSSCSTRGRGDTQYF.

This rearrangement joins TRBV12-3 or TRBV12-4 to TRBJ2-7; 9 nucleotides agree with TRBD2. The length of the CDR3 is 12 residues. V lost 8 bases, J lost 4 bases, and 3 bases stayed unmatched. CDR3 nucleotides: TGTGCCAGCTGGAGCGGGAGGTACGAGCAGTACTTC. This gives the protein CASWSGRYEQYF.

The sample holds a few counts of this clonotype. CDR3 amino acids: CATHITGTSGLGEQFF. The CDR3 nucleotides are TGTGCCACTCACATTACCGGGACTAGCGGCCTGGGTGAGCAGTTCTTC. The chain recombines TRBV2 with TRBJ2-1, with 11 bases aligning to TRBD2. Germline trimming cut 10 bases from V and 9 bases from J; bases unmatched to any gene: 17. CDR1 is SNHLY, CDR2 FYNNEI, per germline. This CDR3 is 16 amino acids long.